A selection of T cell receptor beta chains follows, all from one sample in a study of CD8 T cells in Susac syndrome. In TCRdb, the immunoSEQ multiplex PCR reads were re-called with MiXCR into one record per CDR3 protein. The sample lists about 120,000 distinct CDR3 sequences, just under 95% occurring once. Sequencing input: CD8+ T cells from PBMCs. The receptors come from a human donor with Susac syndrome. Each CDR3 is given with its conserved first and last residue. D genes are given only for firm matches. Expanded clones get a size class; other rows say once, few or many, or leave the size out.

v_call	clone_size	j_call	d_call	cdr3_aa	cdr3_nt
TRBV6-5	once	TRBJ1-1	TRBD1	CASTGTANTEAFF	TGTGCCAGCACCGGGACAGCGAACACTGAAGCTTTCTTT
TRBV5-6	-	TRBJ2-5	-	CASSFMSDQETQYF	TGTGCCAGCAGCTTTATGAGCGACCAAGAGACCCAGTACTTC
TRBV3-1	-	TRBJ2-7	-	CASSRLGLPEQYF	TGTGCCAGCAGCCGACTGGGACTTCCCGAGCAGTACTTC
TRBV30	-	TRBJ1-1	-	CAWSVLGNTEAFF	TGTGCCTGGAGTGTATTAGGGAACACTGAAGCTTTCTTT
TRBV7-2	-	TRBJ1-3	-	CASSPGTEASGNTIYF	TGTGCCAGCAGCCCGGGAACAGAAGCCTCTGGAAACACCATATATTTT
TRBV2	once	TRBJ1-5	TRBD1	CASGQGDQPQHF	TGTGCCAGCGGACAGGGAGATCAGCCCCAGCATTTT
TRBV3-1	-	TRBJ1-1	TRBD1	CASSHDTHSTGIMNTEAFF	TGTGCCAGCAGCCACGACACCCATTCGACAGGGATCATGAACACTGAAGCTTTCTTT
TRBV27	-	TRBJ2-7	-	CASSLKGNYEQYF	TGTGCCAGCAGTTTGAAGGGTAATTACGAGCAGTACTTC
TRBV15	-	TRBJ1-1	-	CATSRDSGANTEAFF	TGTGCCACCAGCAGAGATTCTGGAGCGAACACTGAAGCTTTCTTT
TRBV29-1	-	TRBJ1-4	-	CSVEFAEKLFF	TGCAGCGTTGAATTCGCTGAAAAACTGTTTTTT
TRBV7-9	-	TRBJ1-2	TRBD1	CASSPAWTGGPHGYTF	TGTGCCAGCAGTCCCGCCTGGACAGGGGGCCCCCATGGCTACACCTTC
TRBV19	-	TRBJ1-3	TRBD1	CASRTGWNTIYF	TGTGCCAGTCGGACAGGGTGGAACACCATATATTTT
TRBV7-9	-	TRBJ1-2	-	CASSETDYGYTF	TGTGCCAGCAGCGAGACAGACTATGGCTACACCTTC
TRBV25-1	once	TRBJ2-2	-	CASSAILAGTLRGPGELFF	TGTGCCAGCAGTGCAATCTTAGCTGGGACCCTCAGAGGTCCCGGGGAGCTGTTTTTT
TRBV12-3/TRBV12-4	-	TRBJ2-1	-	CASSEYNEQFF	TGTGCCAGCAGTGAGTACAATGAGCAGTTCTTC
TRBV9	-	TRBJ1-5	-	CASGGQNQPQHF	TGTGCCAGTGGGGGTCAAAATCAGCCCCAGCATTTT